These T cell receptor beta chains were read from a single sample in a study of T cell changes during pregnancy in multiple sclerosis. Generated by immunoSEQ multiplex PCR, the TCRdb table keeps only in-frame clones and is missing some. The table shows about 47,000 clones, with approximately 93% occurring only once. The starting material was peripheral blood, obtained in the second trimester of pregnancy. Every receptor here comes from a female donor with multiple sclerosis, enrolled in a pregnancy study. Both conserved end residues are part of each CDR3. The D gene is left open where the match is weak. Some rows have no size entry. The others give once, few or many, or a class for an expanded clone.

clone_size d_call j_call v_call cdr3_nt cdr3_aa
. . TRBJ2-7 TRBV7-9 TGTGCCAGCAGCCCGGGACTCGGCACCTACGAGCAGTACTTC CASSPGLGTYEQYF
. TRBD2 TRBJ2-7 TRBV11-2 TGTGCCAGCAGCGGAACTAGCGGGAGTCTCCAGCAGTACTTC CASSGTSGSLQQYF
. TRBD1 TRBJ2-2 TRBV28 TGTGCCAGCAGCCCGGACAGGGTACCCGGGGAGCTGTTTTTT CASSPDRVPGELFF
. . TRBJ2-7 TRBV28 TGTGCCAGCAGACGCGGGACAGCGAGCTCCTACGAGCAGTACTTC CASRRGTASSYEQYF
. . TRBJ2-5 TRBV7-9 TGTGCCAGCAGCTTAGATGGGACACATCAAGAGACCCAGTACTTC CASSLDGTHQETQYF
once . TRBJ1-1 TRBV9 TGTGCCAGCAGCGTAGATCAGGGCAACACTGAAGCTTTCTTT CASSVDQGNTEAFF
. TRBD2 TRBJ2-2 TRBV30 TGTGCCTGGGGGGGCGGGAGGGACACCGGGGAGCTGTTTTTT CAWGGGRDTGELFF
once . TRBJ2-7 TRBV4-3 TGCGCCAGCAGCCAAGCGGGGGAACCATCCTACGAGCAGTACTTC CASSQAGEPSYEQYF
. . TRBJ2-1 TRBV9 TGTGCCAGCAGCAGGGGCGTTCTGGACAATGAGCAGTTCTTC CASSRGVLDNEQFF
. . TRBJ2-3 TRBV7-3 TGTGCCAGCAGACAACTAGGGTCAGATACGCAGTATTTT CASRQLGSDTQYF
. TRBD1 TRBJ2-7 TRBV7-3 TGTGCCAGCAGCCCGGCTGCCGGGACAGGGTTCTACGAGCAGTACTTC CASSPAAGTGFYEQYF
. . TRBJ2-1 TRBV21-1 TGTGCCAGCAGCAAAGCCCCACTACACCACAGGGACGGGGTTCGGTTCTTC CASSKAPLHHRDGVRFF
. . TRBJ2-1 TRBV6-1 TGTGCCAGCAGTGACGGGAGCTCCTACAATGAGCAGTTCTTC CASSDGSSYNEQFF
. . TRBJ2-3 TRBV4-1 TGCGCCAGCAGCCAGGTCGGGGTCGGGGCAGATACGCAGTATTTT CASSQVGVGADTQYF
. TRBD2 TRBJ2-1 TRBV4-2 TGTGCCAGCAGCCAGATTACTAGCGGGAGGGCCCTGGGCTACAATGAGCAGTTCTTC CASSQITSGRALGYNEQFF
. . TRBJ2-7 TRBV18 TGTGCCAGCTCACCACGAGGACAGCACGAGCAGTACTTC CASSPRGQHEQYF
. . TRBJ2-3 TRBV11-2 TGTGCCAGCAGCTTCGAGGGAGGTAACTCAGATACGCAGTATTTT CASSFEGGNSDTQYF
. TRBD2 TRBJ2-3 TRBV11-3 TGTGCCAGCAGCTTCGGACTAGCGGGAGAAAGGGCAGATACGCAGTATTTT CASSFGLAGERADTQYF
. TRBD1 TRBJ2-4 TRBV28 TGTGCCAGCAGACAGAGGGGGCCTAAGGAGAAAAACATTCAGTACTTC CASRQRGPKEKNIQYF
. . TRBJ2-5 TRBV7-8 TGTGCCAGCAGCCCGGGACTCGAGGCGGAGACCCAGTACTTC CASSPGLEAETQYF
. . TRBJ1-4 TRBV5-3 TGTGCCAGAAGAGGACAGTTTAATGAAAAACTGTTTTTT CARRGQFNEKLFF
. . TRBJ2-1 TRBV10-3 TGTGCCATCAGCCCCAAGACAGAATACAATGAGCAGTTCTTC CAISPKTEYNEQFF
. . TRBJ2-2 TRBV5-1 TGCGCCAGCAGCCCGACAGGGAGGACCGGGGAGCTGTTTTTT CASSPTGRTGELFF
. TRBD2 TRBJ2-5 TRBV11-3 TGTGCCAGCAGCACCTTGGAGCGGGAGGAACAAGAGACCCAGTACTTC CASSTLEREEQETQYF
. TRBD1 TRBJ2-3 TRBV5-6 TGTGCCAGCAGCATAGGACAGGTACCCACAGATACGCAGTATTTT CASSIGQVPTDTQYF
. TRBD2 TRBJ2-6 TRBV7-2 TGTGCCAGCAGCGGCGGGACTAGGACTGGGGCCAACGTCCTGACTTTC CASSGGTRTGANVLTF
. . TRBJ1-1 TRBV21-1 TGTGCCAGCAGAAAATCTGGCGGGCGCGACAGGGACTGGTGGATCGAAGCTTTCTTT CASRKSGGRDRDWWIEAFF
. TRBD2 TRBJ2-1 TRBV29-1 TGCAGCGTTGAAGGCAAACTCCGGGACTATTCCTACAATGAGCAGTTCTTC CSVEGKLRDYSYNEQFF
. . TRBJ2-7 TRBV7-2 TGTGCCAGCAGCTCCAGGGTAGGCCTCGAGCAGTACTTC CASSSRVGLEQYF
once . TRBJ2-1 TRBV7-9 TGTGCCAGCAGCTTAAGGGGACAATTCTACAATGAGCAGTTCTTC CASSLRGQFYNEQFF
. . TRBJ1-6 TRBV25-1 TGTGCCAGCAGTAACAGGGCCCTCGGGTCACCCCTCCACTTT CASSNRALGSPLHF
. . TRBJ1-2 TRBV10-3 TGTGCCATCAGTGAGTCCCCCAGTGATGGCTACACCTTC CAISESPSDGYTF
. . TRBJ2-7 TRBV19 TGTGCCAGTAGTATAGTGCCCGGTGCCTACGAGCAGTACTTC CASSIVPGAYEQYF
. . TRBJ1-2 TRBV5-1 TGCGCCAGCAGCTTGGATAGACCGGGCCCGGGGGATGGCTACACCTTC CASSLDRPGPGDGYTF
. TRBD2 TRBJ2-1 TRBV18 TGTGCCAGCTCACCAAGGGTAGCGGGAAGCTCCTACAATGAGCAGTTCTTC CASSPRVAGSSYNEQFF
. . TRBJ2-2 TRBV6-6 TGTGCCAGCAGTCCGACTACCCGCGGGGAGCTGTTTTTT CASSPTTRGELFF
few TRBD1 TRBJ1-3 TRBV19 TGTGCCAGTACCGAGCAGGGGGCAGGAAACACCATATATTTT CASTEQGAGNTIYF
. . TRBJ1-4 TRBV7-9 TGTGCCAGCAGCTCCACGGGAGGGGTATCTAATGAAAAACTGTTTTTT CASSSTGGVSNEKLFF
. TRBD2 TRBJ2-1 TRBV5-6 TGTGCCAGCAGCTTGGCCCGACTAGCGGAGCAGTTCTTC CASSLARLAEQFF
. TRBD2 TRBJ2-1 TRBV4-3 TGCGCCAGCAGCCTCCAAACTAGCGGGAGCTACAATGAGCAGTTCTTC CASSLQTSGSYNEQFF
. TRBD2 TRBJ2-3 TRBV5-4 TGTGCCAGCAGCTTGGGTTGGCGGGAGGTTCGCCCCACGCAGTATTTT CASSLGWREVRPTQYF
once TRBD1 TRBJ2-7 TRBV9 TGTGCCAGCAGCGTAGCCGGGACAGGGGCCTACGAGCAGTACTTC CASSVAGTGAYEQYF
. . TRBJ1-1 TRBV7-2 TGTGCCAGCAGCTTAGACAGGGCTGCGAACACTGAAGCTTTCTTT CASSLDRAANTEAFF
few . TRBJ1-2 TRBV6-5 TGTGCCAGCAGTTACTCTACCTTAGGGGACTACACCTTC CASSYSTLGDYTF
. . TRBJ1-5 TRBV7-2 TGTGCCAGCAGCCACTCCGGGGGTCAGCCCCAGCATTTT CASSHSGGQPQHF
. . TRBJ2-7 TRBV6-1 TGTGCCAGCAGTGAACTGGGACTGAGCTTC CASSELGLSF
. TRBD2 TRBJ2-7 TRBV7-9 TGTGCCAGCAGCTTCCAGACCACGGGGGGCGAGCAGTACTTC CASSFQTTGGEQYF
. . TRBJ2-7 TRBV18 TGTGCCAGCTCATATGACAGGTCCTACGAGCAGTACTTC CASSYDRSYEQYF
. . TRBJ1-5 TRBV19 TGTGCCAGTAGTATAACAGAAACCTATAGCAATCAGCCCCAGCATTTT CASSITETYSNQPQHF
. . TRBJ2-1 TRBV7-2 TGTGCCAGCAGCTTGAGGCATGTTCCTGAGCAGTTCTTC CASSLRHVPEQFF
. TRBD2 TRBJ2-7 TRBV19 TGTGCCAGTAGTACGGGGGGAAACTTCTACGAGCAGTACTTC CASSTGGNFYEQYF
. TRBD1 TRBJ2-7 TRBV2 TGTGCCTGCGAACAGGGGGCTATGGGCGAGCAGTACTTC CACEQGAMGEQYF